Below are 13 T cell receptor beta chains sequenced from a single sample in a study of regulatory T cells in long-lasting Graves disease. Time point of the sample: newly diagnosed GD, antithyroid drugs for less than 3 months. Making the TCR library involved RNA that had been extracted from PBMCs. Arm-PCR with iRepertoire HTBI primers amplified the CDR3 regions for these TCR beta libraries. TCRdb itself ran the multiplex PCR reads through MiXCR, one entry per CDR3 protein. Among roughly 400,000 distinct CDR3 sequences listed, 16% were seen once. The sample also formed part of further work on T cells in Graves' hyperthyroidism and ophthalmopathy.

This specimen was peripheral blood mononuclear cells (PBMCs), taken at new diagnosis, from a patient treated with antithyroid drugs. These receptors were obtained from a woman aged 18-29 years with Graves disease.

V gene TRBV7-8 combines with J gene TRBJ2-7; D unresolved. CDR3 size: 14 residues. Germline assignment: CDR1 SGHVS and CDR2 FQNEAQ. V was pared by 0 bases and J by 1 base, with 7 bases between. CDR3 DNA sequence: TGTGCCAGCAGCTTAGCGAGAGAGTCCTACGAGCAGTACTTC. Translated, it gives CASSLARESYEQYF.

This clonotype was detected a few times. The chain joins TRBV13 to TRBJ1-3, with D unclear. Trimming cost V 5 bases and J 0 bases, with 14 bases left between them. Germline CDR1 PRHDT, CDR2 FYEKMQ (reference sequence). The CDR3 sequence is 16 residues long. The CDR3 reads CASSPRPAGSGNTIYF. CDR3 bases: TGTGCCAGCAGCCCCCGCCCGGCTGGCTCTGGAAACACCATATATTTT.

This clonotype was counted ten times or more. CDR3 sequence reads: CASAAGRLAGGELIGDTQYF. The DNA for the CDR3 is TGTGCCAGCGCAGCAGGAAGACTAGCGGGAGGGGAGTTAATAGGAGATACGCAGTATTTT. The chain couples TRBV7-2 to TRBJ2-3; 14 bases align to TRBD2. The CDR3 contains 20 residues. CDR1 SGHTA and CDR2 FQGNSA come from the germline V gene. The junction had 21 bases not matched to a gene; V was cut back by 8 bases and J by 5 bases.

The V gene is TRBV10-1, the J gene TRBJ2-1, with TRBD2 matching 7 bases. Germline V gene sequence: CDR1 WNHNN, CDR2 SYGVQD (reference sequence). Germline trimming cut 0 bases from V and 6 bases from J; bases unmatched to any gene: 2. The CDR3 length is 14 residues. The CDR3 loop is CASSESGGVNEQFF. Here the CDR3 DNA reads TGCGCCAGCAGTGAGTCGGGAGGGGTCAATGAGCAGTTCTTC.

CDR3 sequence reads: CAASALNTEAFF. In DNA form, the CDR3 reads TGTGCTGCGTCGGCTCTCAACACTGAAGCTTTCTTT. The chain links TRBV28 to TRBJ1-1; D ambiguous. Germline lookup yields CDR1 MDHEN and CDR2 SYDVKM. CDR3 length: 12 residues. Filled out from reference TRBV28 and TRBJ1-1, the complete variable domain reads DVKVTQSSRYLVKRTGEKVFLECVQDMDHENMFWYRQDPGLGLRLIYFSYDVKMKEKGDIPEGYSVSREKKERFSLILESASTNQTSMYLCAASALNTEAFFGQGTRLTVV.

In its sample, this clonotype was seen many times. The chain uses TRBV5-1 and TRBJ2-1; 8 nucleotides agree with TRBD2. The CDR3 is 15 amino acids. V lost 2 bases to trimming and J lost 5 bases; unmatched junction nucleotides: 6. Germline V gives CDR1 SGHRS, CDR2 YFSETQ. The CDR3 DNA reads TGCGCCAGCAGCTTCCTTCCAGCGGGAGACAATGAGCAGTTCTTC. Translated, it gives CASSFLPAGDNEQFF. The full variable domain, rest sourced from reference TRBV5-1 and TRBJ2-1, is KAGVTQTPRYLIKTRGQQVTLSCSPISGHRSVSWYQQTPGQGLQFLFEYFSETQRNKGNFPGRFSGRQFSNSRSEMNVSTLELGDSALYLCASSFLPAGDNEQFFGPGTRLTVL.

This clonotype showed up many times. J is TRBJ2-1 and V is TRBV20-1; 9 nucleotides agree with TRBD1. The germline CDR1 and CDR2 sequences are DFQATT and SNEGSKA (reference sequence). The ends lost 3 bases at V and 15 bases at J; junction bases unmatched: 15. The CDR3 extends over 14 amino acids. CDR3 DNA sequence: TGCAGTGCTAGGCCGGGACAGGGACCCCACGGTGGGTTCTTC. This sequence encodes CSARPGQGPHGGFF.

This clonotype was recorded at least ten times. The chain joins TRBV29-1 to TRBJ2-7; TRBD2 matches 7 bases. J was trimmed by 6 bases and V by 3 bases; bases with no gene match: 11. This CDR3 contains 14 residues. Germline V gene data show CDR1 as SQVTM and CDR2 as ANQGSEA. The CDR3 is CSVEGGRDLPEQYF. The CDR3 DNA is TGCAGCGTTGAGGGCGGGAGAGACCTTCCCGAGCAGTACTTC.

This clonotype was recorded many times. The CDR3 DNA sequence: TGTGCCAGCAGCATCCGGGACAGGGGGCCTTACGAGCAGTACTTC. Encoded protein: CASSIRDRGPYEQYF. The chain recombines TRBV7-2 with TRBJ2-7; 12 bases agree with TRBD1. The length of the CDR3 is 15 residues. V was clipped by 5 bases and J by 4 bases; unmatched bases: 6. Germline values: CDR1 SGHTA, CDR2 FQGNSA.

There are many counts of this clonotype. CDR3 bases: TGTGCCAGCAGCTTGGGACACCTAAACACTGAAGCTTTCTTT. It translates to CASSLGHLNTEAFF. The chain employs TRBV6-1 and TRBJ1-1; D might be TRBD1 (6 bases). Germline V CDR1 and CDR2: MNHNS, SASEGT. The CDR3 length is 14 residues. V lost 6 bases and J lost 2, with 13 bases in between.

The V call is TRBV7-9, the J call TRBJ2-7; 15 bases are a match to TRBD2. Trimming took 6 bases from V and 6 from J; bases not matched to a gene: 6. The length of the CDR3 is 15 residues. Germline V gene data show CDR1 as SEHNR and CDR2 as FQNEAQ (reference sequence). In nucleotides, the CDR3 is TGTGCCAGCAGGGGCCGGACTAGCGGGAGGGCCGAGCAGTACTTC. Translation: CASRGRTSGRAEQYF.

The sample holds a few counts of this clonotype. This chain links TRBV13 with TRBJ2-1, with 10 bases identical to TRBD2. With V trimmed by 5 bases and J by 6 bases, 7 bases remained unmatched. The CDR3 extends over 15 amino acids. Germline assignment: CDR1 PRHDT and CDR2 FYEKMQ (reference sequence). CDR3 region: CASSETSGKANEQFF. DNA of the CDR3: TGTGCCAGCAGCGAAACTAGCGGGAAGGCCAATGAGCAGTTCTTC.

As to this clonotype: The junction departs from germline at one end; a sequencing error may be responsible. V is TRBV5-1 and J is TRBJ2-2; D is ambiguous. The CDR3 length is 17 residues. CDR1 SGHRS and CDR2 YFSETQ come from the germline V gene. CDR3 bases: TGTGCCAGCAGCGTTCCGAAAGTTGGAGCCAACACCGGGGAGCTGTTTTTT. Translation: CASSVPKVGANTGELFF.